This T cell receptor (beta chain) appears in the sequencing data of a study of blood T cell repertoires in COVID-19. Background on the study: Specimens from acute and convalescent COVID-19 originated in the United States, Italy and Spain. T cells, B-cell-depleted T cells, or PBMCs provided the cDNA or gDNA that served as material.

Donors were grouped by their self-reported clinical history. As handled by the study authors: Reference gene primer amplification gave estimated nucleated cell counts. TCRdb's table, derived via immunoSEQ multiplex PCR, lists solely in-frame clones and lacks some. Clonal size and the V and J genes are those of that table, whereas D and trimming came from the DNA. The profile covers about 360,000 clones, with roughly 88% appearing a single time and roughly 2% taken by the ten largest. Trimming pared 2 bases from V and 8 bases from J, leaving 16 bases between. Germline values: CDR1 SGHRS, CDR2 YFSETQ. The CDR3 sequence is 15 residues long.

The source material was PBMCs or T cells enriched from blood (not recorded which). This chain links TRBV5-1 with TRBJ1-4, with D unclear. This receptor was obtained from a woman in her thirties or forties with acute COVID-19. The CDR3 DNA reads TGCGCCAGCAGCTTAGGAGCCCCGGAATCCGAAAAACTGTTTTTT. Its protein product is CASSLGAPESEKLFF.